The 19 T cell receptor beta chains in this list originate from one sample, sequenced in a study of cytomegalovirus exposure and HLA in healthy donors. Using immunoSEQ multiplex PCR, the repertoire was profiled, and TCRdb retains in-frame clones only, with some absent. The profile covers fewer than 150,000 clones, with about 82% appearing a single time and 4.9% taken by the ten largest. The material sequenced was PBMCs. Receptor source: a young man in good health and CMV-seronegative.

This clone occurred a few times. The V and J genes are TRBV19 and TRBJ1-2; no reliable D call. V lost 4 bases to trimming and J lost 3 bases, with 12 bases between them. The CDR3 covers 14 residues. Germline CDR1 is LNHDA and CDR2 is SQIVND (reference sequence). CDR3 sequence: CASSTSPVHYGYTF. In nucleotides, the CDR3 is TGTGCCAGTAGTACAAGTCCAGTACACTATGGCTACACCTTC.

This chain connects TRBV6-1 to TRBJ2-7, with no clear D. Per germline, CDR1 MNHNS and CDR2 SASEGT. Trimming shortened V by 4 bases and J by 3 bases, and 4 bases separated the two germline ends. The CDR3 covers 11 residues. In nucleotides, the CDR3 is TGTGCCAGCAGTGCTAGCTACGAGCAGTACTTC. Its protein is CASSASYEQYF.

The chain couples TRBV6-5 to TRBJ2-1, with TRBD1 as a possible D gene (6 bases). Germline CDR1 MNHEY, CDR2 SVGAGI. V dropped 7 bases and J dropped 5 bases, with 12 bases sitting between them. The CDR3 has 13 residues. For the CDR3, the DNA is TGTGCCAGCAAACGGACAGCAAACAATGAGCAGTTCTTC. Translated: CASKRTANNEQFF.

The chain recombines TRBV27 with TRBJ2-7; D remains ambiguous. This CDR3 is 12 amino acids long. CDR1 is MNHEY and CDR2 is SMNVEV in the germline V gene (reference sequence). Trimming cost V 9 bases and J 2 bases, with 11 bases left between them. CDR3 in DNA: TGTGCCAGTTACAGTTTACCCTACGAGCAGTACTTC. Translating it yields CASYSLPYEQYF.

V is TRBV27 and J is TRBJ2-7; TRBD1 matches 10 bases. The length of the CDR3 is 15 residues. Germline loops: CDR1 MNHEY, CDR2 SMNVEV (reference sequence). The V and J ends lost 4 bases and 3 bases, in that order; junction bases with no gene match: 6. CDR3 nucleotide sequence: TGTGCCAGCAGTTCCACCGGGACAGGGGACTACGAGCAGTACTTC. This encodes CASSSTGTGDYEQYF.

The chain employs TRBV9 and TRBJ1-2, with TRBD1 identical over 10 bases. CDR1 is SGDLS, CDR2 YYNGEE, per germline. The CDR3 covers 13 residues. The V gene end was trimmed by 6 bases and the J gene end by 9 bases; junction bases not matched to a gene: 8. CDR3 in DNA: TGTGCCAGCACTTTGGGACAGGGGTTCAGCTACACCTTC. Encoded protein: CASTLGQGFSYTF.

V is TRBV27 and J is TRBJ1-2, with 8 nucleotides matching TRBD1. The CDR3 consists of 13 residues. The V and J ends lost 4 bases and 8 bases, in that order; junction bases with no gene match: 6. The germline V gene has CDR1 MNHEY and CDR2 SMNVEV (reference sequence). The CDR3 sequence: CASSWTGTGGYTF. The CDR3 bases are TGTGCCAGCAGTTGGACAGGGACCGGAGGCTACACCTTC.

V and J are TRBV15 and TRBJ1-2; a possible D gene is TRBD1 (5 bases). V gave up 3 bases and J gave up 8 bases, with 16 bases separating them. The germline V gene has CDR1 LNHNV and CDR2 YYDKDF (reference sequence). The CDR3 is made up of 14 amino acids. The DNA of the CDR3 is TGTGCCACCAGCAGGACCGACGGTGGGGGGGGCTACACCTTC. This sequence encodes CATSRTDGGGGYTF.

The V and J genes are TRBV18 and TRBJ1-6; no definite D call. Germline CDR1 KGHSH, CDR2 LQKENI. V lost 1 base and J lost 8, with 6 bases in between. CDR3 length: 13 residues. The CDR3 spells CASSPRNDSPLHF. CDR3 nucleotide sequence: TGTGCCAGCTCACCACGTAATGATTCACCCCTCCACTTT.

The chain has TRBV4-1 and TRBJ2-7; 8 bases line up with TRBD2. There are 17 residues in the CDR3. The ends lost 2 bases at V and 1 base at J; junction bases unmatched: 10. Germline-derived CDR1 and CDR2 are MGHRA and YSYEKL. The CDR3 bases are TGCGCCAGCAGCCAACTAGTGGCTAGCGGGCCATCCTACGAGCAGTACTTC. Its protein is CASSQLVASGPSYEQYF.

The CDR3 region has the DNA TGTGCCAGCAGCTTAGTTGGGACAGGGGATGGGTCAGAGACCCAGTACTTC. Translated: CASSLVGTGDGSETQYF. This chain uses TRBV7-8 with TRBJ2-5; TRBD1 matches 10 bases. Germline CDR1 is SGHVS and CDR2 is FQNEAQ. This CDR3 comprises 17 residues. After removal of 1 base from V and 4 bases from J, the junction contained 9 bases not matched to a gene.

The chain carries TRBV9 and TRBJ2-3, with D possibly being TRBD2 (5 bases). Trimming took off 4 bases at V and 1 base at J, with 13 bases between the two ends. This CDR3 comprises 15 residues. Germline lookup yields CDR1 SGDLS and CDR2 YYNGEE. CDR3 bases: TGTGCCAGCAGCACTAGTTGGGCCCGCACAGATACGCAGTATTTT. Amino acid sequence: CASSTSWARTDTQYF.

V gene TRBV6-5 combines with J gene TRBJ2-5; 14 bases are a match to TRBD2. The length of the CDR3 is 15 residues. J lost 5 bases, V lost 5 bases, and 4 bases had no gene match. Germline values: CDR1 MNHEY, CDR2 SVGAGI. DNA for the CDR3: TGTGCCAGCAGTCCACGACTAGCGGGAGGGGAGACCCAGTACTTC. It yields the protein CASSPRLAGGETQYF.

The V and J genes are TRBV18 and TRBJ2-3; 13 nucleotides match TRBD2. This CDR3 region has 18 residues. In germline, CDR1 is KGHSH, CDR2 LQKENI. Trimming cost V 3 bases and J 2 bases; bases outside gene matches: 8. CDR3 DNA: TGTGCCAGCTCACCCTTCGCAGGGACTAGCGGGGACACAGATACGCAGTATTTT. It yields the protein CASSPFAGTSGDTDTQYF.

The genes are TRBV6-1 and TRBJ2-3; 8 bases match TRBD2. Per germline, CDR1 MNHNS and CDR2 SASEGT. This CDR3 comprises 16 residues. V lost 3 bases, J lost 1 base, and 6 bases stayed unmatched. In DNA form, the CDR3 reads TGTGCCAGCAGTGACGGGAGGGGGGGCCGCACAGATACGCAGTATTTT. It yields the protein CASSDGRGGRTDTQYF.

This chain uses TRBV6-1 with TRBJ2-5; TRBD1 matches at 11 bases. CDR1 is MNHNS and CDR2 is SASEGT in the germline V gene. The CDR3 has 15 amino acids. Trimming at V came to 3 bases and at J to 1 base, leaving 1 base not matched to a gene. The CDR3 DNA is TGTGCCAGCAGTGAGGACAGGGGGCCCCAAGAGACCCAGTACTTC. Translation gives CASSEDRGPQETQYF.

The chain employs TRBV6-1 and TRBJ1-5; D gene uncertain. This CDR3 contains 15 residues. The germline gives CDR1 MNHNS, CDR2 SASEGT. The germline V and J ends were trimmed by 6 bases and 2 bases, with 14 bases remaining between them. DNA of the CDR3: TGTGCCAGCAGCGCCAGTCTAGCGGGCAATCAGCCCCAGCATTTT. Amino acid sequence: CASSASLAGNQPQHF.

The J gene is TRBJ2-5, the V gene TRBV11-2; D gene ambiguous. The CDR3 totals 12 residues. V was trimmed by 0 bases and J by 4 bases, leaving 3 bases between them. In germline, CDR1 is SGHAT, CDR2 FQNNGV. CDR3 protein: CASSLEAETQYF. The CDR3, as DNA: TGTGCCAGCAGCTTAGAAGCAGAGACCCAGTACTTC.

The V and J genes are TRBV13 and TRBJ2-3; unclear D gene. V lost 3 bases, J lost 0 bases, and 13 bases lay in between. The CDR3 covers 16 residues. Per germline, CDR1 PRHDT and CDR2 FYEKMQ (reference sequence). CDR3 in amino acids: CASSFKPPTSTDTQYF. CDR3 sequence (DNA): TGTGCCAGCAGCTTCAAGCCTCCCACTAGCACAGATACGCAGTATTTT.